A single T cell receptor (beta chain) is shown here with its context. Its target is unknown. Generated by immunoSEQ multiplex PCR, the TCRdb table keeps only in-frame clones and is missing some. The sample holds fewer than 400,000 clones, roughly two thirds seen once. The data derive from a study of cytotoxic CD8 clonotypes in ibrutinib-treated CLL. Study as a whole: Patients: eleven to twelve relapsed/refractory, roughly 16 treatment-naive, 17 to 18 IGHV unmutated. Response samples were obtained once patients had received a median 12 months of treatment, range 6 to 36.

Study-wide findings and caveats: Public clonotypes, an uncommon group, contracted or remained stable on treatment. Higher circulating CD8+ T-cell counts strongly accompanied higher baseline clonality, above age-matched healthy donors.

Sample: PBMCs, taken after 36 months of ibrutinib treatment. The receptor was derived from a human donor with chronic lymphocytic leukemia.

CDR3 protein: CAGSHGSGEHYEQYF. In nucleotides, the CDR3 is TGCGCCGGATCCCATGGGTCAGGGGAGCACTACGAGCAGTACTTC. The gene calls are TRBV4-1 and TRBJ2-7, with TRBD1 as a possible D gene (6 bases). This CDR3 is 15 amino acids long. Germline V gives CDR1 MGHRA, CDR2 YSYEKL. V was clipped by 11 bases and J by 3 bases, with 23 bases between them.